This entry concerns a single TCR beta chain. Its antigen remains unidentified. This specimen comes from a study of cytomegalovirus exposure and HLA in healthy donors. The CDR3 consists of 15 residues. CDR1 is SGHTA, CDR2 FQGNSA, per germline. The ends were cut back, 5 bases at V and 2 bases at J, with 16 bases in the middle. Findings and limits, study-wide: Cytomegalovirus-associated status was assigned to about 160 TCR beta chains. The classifier reportedly diagnosed cytomegalovirus status with high specificity and sensitivity. In the analysis, some V segments, TRBV6-2 and TRBV6-3 included, were excluded as indistinguishable.

PCR primers comprised 60 Vbeta and 13 Jbeta primers. The method was immunoSEQ multiplex PCR; TCRdb's version includes in-frame clones alone and lacks a portion of them. The sample consists of 250,000 to 350,000 clones, about nine tenths of them appearing once. Input material: PBMCs. The chain uses TRBV7-2 and TRBJ2-7, with a tentative D call TRBD2 (6 bases). The source of this sequence is a man aged 40-50 years in good health and CMV-seropositive. The CDR3, as DNA: TGTGCCAGCAGCCTCAATTGGGAGGAGCCCTACGAGCAGTACTTC. It specifies CASSLNWEEPYEQYF.